This TCR beta chain was sequenced for a study of CD8+CD57+ T cells in acquired aplastic anemia. Study information: Sorted CD4+ and CD8+ cells gave an average of roughly 3 ug of DNA.

Genomic DNA, serving as template, underwent TCR beta VDJ and CDR3 profiling. Each CDR3 protein gets one entry after TCRdb re-called the reads with MiXCR. The sample has 150,000 to 200,000 distinct CDR3 sequences; 71% are singletons. Overall study results and limits: Researchers report that fewer than 30 CD8+ CDR3 sequences appeared in both patients and controls.

Turning to this clonotype: What it recognizes is unknown.

Sequencing was done on patients that had shown CD8+CD57+ cell expansion by flow cytometry. All participating patients were living with severe acquired aplastic anemia. Therapy had not been given to patients before blood sampling. The material sequenced was sorted CD4+, CD8+, or CD8+CD57+ T cells (not recorded which) from PBMCs. This TCR derives from a human donor with aplastic anemia.

CDR3 protein: CATSDKRDTQYF. In DNA, the CDR3 is TGTGCCACCAGTGATAAAAGAGATACGCAGTATTTT. The chain recombines TRBV24-1 with TRBJ2-3; D gene uncertain. CDR3 size: 12 residues. V gave up 3 bases and J gave up 5 bases, with 5 bases separating them. The V gene's germline CDR1 is KGHDR and CDR2 SFDVKD.